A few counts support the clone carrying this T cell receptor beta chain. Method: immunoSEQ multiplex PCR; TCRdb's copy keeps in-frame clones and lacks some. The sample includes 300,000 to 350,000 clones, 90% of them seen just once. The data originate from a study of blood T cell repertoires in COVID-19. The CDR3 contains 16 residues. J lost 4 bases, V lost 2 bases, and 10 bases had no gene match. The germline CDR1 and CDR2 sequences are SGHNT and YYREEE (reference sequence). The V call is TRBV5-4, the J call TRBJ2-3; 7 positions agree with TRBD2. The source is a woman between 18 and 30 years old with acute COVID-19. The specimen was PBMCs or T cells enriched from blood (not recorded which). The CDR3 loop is CASSFSASGRPDTQYF. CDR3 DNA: TGTGCCAGCAGCTTCTCCGCTAGCGGTAGACCAGATACGCAGTATTTT.